The entry below describes one T cell receptor beta chain. These data originate in a study of blood T cell repertoires in COVID-19. The CDR3 covers 12 residues. Per the germline V gene, CDR1 is MNHEY and CDR2 is SVGAGI. V lost 6 bases to trimming and J lost 3 bases, with 9 bases between them. Profiling relied on immunoSEQ multiplex PCR, and the TCRdb table lists in-frame clones only, not all of them. The sample shows 250,000 or so clones, about 85% of them seen only once. The clonotype was recovered from a woman aged 45-65 years who had been exposed to COVID-19. Sequencing was done on a sample of PBMCs or T cells enriched from blood (not recorded which). The chain links TRBV6-5 to TRBJ2-7, with D hard to call. CDR3 amino acids: CASRARIYEQYF. CDR3 sequence (DNA): TGTGCCAGCAGAGCGCGGATCTACGAGCAGTACTTC.